The present T cell receptor (beta chain) was sequenced within a study of CD8+ T cells in alopecia areata. The overall study: Severity in treated patients was scored by percentage of scalp area affected.

This clone was counted between two and nine times. Its antigen is still unknown. Treatment specified: oral pan-JAK inhibitor, 5-10 mg twice daily. Both CD4+ and CD8+ T cells were separated by sorting PBMCs. V was pared by 3 bases and J by 10 bases, with 3 bases of the junction left unmatched. CDR3 length equals 11 residues. Germline assignment: CDR1 DFQATT and CDR2 SNEGSKA (reference sequence). General study points: Normal-skin resident alphabeta T cells also appear among scalp sample sequences.

cDNA reverse transcribed from extracted RNA served as the sequencing template. Repertoires were generated with immunoSEQ multiplex PCR, while TCRdb's copy carries only in-frame clones and drops some. The table records 270,000 or so clones, roughly 60% of them present only once. The chain links TRBV20-1 to TRBJ2-7, with TRBD2 identical over 10 bases. The receptor's source is a human donor with alopecia areata. The sample here was CD4+ T cells sorted from blood, taken at week 24, from a patient treated with tofacitinib. The CDR3 spells CSASSGGTQYF. The CDR3 DNA reads TGCAGTGCTAGTAGCGGGGGGACACAGTACTTC.